The clone carrying this T cell receptor beta chain was seen only a few times. Its cognate antigen is unknown. These data originate in a study of blood T cells in healthy people across ages. This CDR3 is built from 16 residues. CDR1 and CDR2 from the germline V gene are MGHDK and SYGVNS. Together with a sample-barcoded 5' primer, a J-beta primer mix was included in a second PCR lasting roughly 6 to 12 cycles. Each CDR3 protein is one row after TCRdb ran MiXCR on the 5' RACE reads. The sample has about 2 million distinct CDR3 sequences; roughly 52% are singletons. Study-level results: Naive T cell percentage showed a strong correlation with TCR beta diversity.

Source material: blood. This TCR derives from a woman in her 40s in good health. This chain joins TRBV25-1 and TRBJ2-7; D is possibly TRBD1 (6 bases). The J call is in doubt because the DNA end fits TRBJ2-5 better. The CDR3 DNA sequence: TGTGCCAGCAGTGAACGCACAGGGCTGGCCAGGGAGACCCAGTACTTC. Protein product: CASSERTGLARETQYF.